This T cell receptor beta chain is drawn from a study of T cells in tuberculosis. Unmatched junction bases numbered 6, after V lost 2 bases and J lost 6 bases. The CDR3 runs to 16 residues. Germline CDR1 MNHNY, CDR2 SVGAGI (reference sequence). This table comes from immunoSEQ multiplex PCR, and its TCRdb copy is limited to in-frame clones, with some not included. The data contain more than 40,000 clones, approximately 94% of them singletons. The sequencing sample was made of PBMCs. This TCR was recovered from a donor aged 10 to 29 with latent tuberculosis or without tuberculosis infection. Some clones in this sample may be carry-over from other donors' samples. This chain links TRBV6-6 with TRBJ2-3, with 12 positions matching TRBD2. Here the CDR3 DNA reads TGTGCCAGCAGTTACGGTCCTAGCGGGAGGGGGGATACGCAGTATTTT. Its protein product is CASSYGPSGRGDTQYF.